In this sample, the clone carrying this TCR beta chain turned up once. Its antigen is currently unknown. The PCR employed 60 Vbeta primers together with 13 Jbeta primers. Measured with immunoSEQ multiplex PCR; TCRdb has only the in-frame clones, and not every one. This table has 150,000 to 200,000 clones, around 65% appearing once. This sample was included in a study of cytomegalovirus exposure and HLA in healthy donors. Study-level findings and limits: More clonal expansion characterized HLA-associated TCR beta chains than equally common others in a later analysis.

The sample comprised PBMCs. The TCR sequence derives from a woman aged 40 to 50 in good health and CMV-seropositive.

The CDR3 region is CATSRDRVGGEAEAFF. Written as DNA, the CDR3 is TGTGCCACCAGCAGAGATCGAGTGGGGGGAGAGGCTGAAGCTTTCTTT. The genes are TRBV15 and TRBJ1-1, with a possible D match to TRBD1 (5 bases). The CDR3 contains 16 residues. The V and J ends lost 0 bases and 6 bases respectively, with 17 bases between them. The germline V gene has CDR1 LNHNV and CDR2 YYDKDF (reference sequence).